This T cell receptor beta chain emerged from a study of T cell responses to AZD1222 COVID-19 vaccine. Overall study results and limits: Spike-specific TCR breadth and depth grew following two AZD1222 doses. Sampling captured repertoires only after the peak T cell response.

Only in-frame clones appear in the TCRdb table, and some are missing; sequencing was by immunoSEQ multiplex PCR. The sample gives under 150,000 clones, 85% to 90% of which show up once; 1.5% to 2% is in the top ten. With regard to this clone: What it binds is not known.

The specimen comprised peripheral blood, sampled 28 days after the second AZD1222 dose. This TCR was sampled from an adult who received the AZD1222 COVID-19 vaccine.

The CDR3 coding sequence is TGTGCCAGCAGCTTAACTAGCGGGGTAGACAATGAGCAGTTCTTC. Encoded protein: CASSLTSGVDNEQFF. The genes are TRBV7-3 and TRBJ2-1, with 8 bases that match TRBD2. After removal of 0 bases from V and 5 bases from J, the junction contained 3 bases not matched to a gene. Germline loops: CDR1 SGHTA, CDR2 FQGTGA. The CDR3 covers 15 residues.